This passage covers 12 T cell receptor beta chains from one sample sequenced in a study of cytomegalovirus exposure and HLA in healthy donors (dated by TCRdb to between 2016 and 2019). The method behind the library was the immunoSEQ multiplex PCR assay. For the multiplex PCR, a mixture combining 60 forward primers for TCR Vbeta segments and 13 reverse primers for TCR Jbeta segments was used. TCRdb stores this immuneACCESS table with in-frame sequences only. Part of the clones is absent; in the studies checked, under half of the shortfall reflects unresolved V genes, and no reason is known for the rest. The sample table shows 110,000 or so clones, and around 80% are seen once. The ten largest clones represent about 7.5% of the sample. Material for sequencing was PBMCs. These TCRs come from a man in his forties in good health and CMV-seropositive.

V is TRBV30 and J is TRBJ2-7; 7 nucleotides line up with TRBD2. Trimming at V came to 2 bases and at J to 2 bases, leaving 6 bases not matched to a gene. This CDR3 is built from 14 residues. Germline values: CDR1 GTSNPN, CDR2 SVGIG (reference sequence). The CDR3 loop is CAWSKVAGPYEQYF. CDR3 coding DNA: TGTGCCTGGAGTAAGGTAGCGGGTCCCTACGAGCAGTACTTC.

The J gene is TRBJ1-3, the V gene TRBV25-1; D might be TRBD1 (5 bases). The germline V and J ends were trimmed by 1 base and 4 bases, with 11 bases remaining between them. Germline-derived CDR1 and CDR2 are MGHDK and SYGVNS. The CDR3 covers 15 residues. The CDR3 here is CASSEWEGTGNTIYF. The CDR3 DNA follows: TGTGCCAGCAGTGAATGGGAGGGGACCGGAAACACCATATATTTT.

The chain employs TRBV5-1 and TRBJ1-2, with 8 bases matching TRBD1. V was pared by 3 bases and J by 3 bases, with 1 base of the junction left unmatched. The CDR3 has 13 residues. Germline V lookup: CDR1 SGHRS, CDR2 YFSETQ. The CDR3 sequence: CASSSTGDYGYTF. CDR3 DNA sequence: TGCGCCAGCAGCTCGACAGGGGACTATGGCTACACCTTC.

The CDR3 region is CASKLGQDEQFF. The CDR3, as DNA: TGTGCCAGCAAACTCGGTCAGGATGAGCAGTTCTTC. The V and J genes are TRBV11-3 and TRBJ2-1; D gene uncertain. V was pared by 7 bases and J by 8 bases, with 12 bases between. This CDR3 is 12 amino acids long. Germline loops: CDR1 SGHNT, CDR2 YENEEA.

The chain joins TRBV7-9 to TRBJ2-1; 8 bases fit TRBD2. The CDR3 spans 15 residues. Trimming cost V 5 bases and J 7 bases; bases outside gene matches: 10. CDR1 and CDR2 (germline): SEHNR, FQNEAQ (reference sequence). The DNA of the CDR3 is TGTGCCAGCAGCCCAACAACCGGGGGGGAAAATGAGCAGTTCTTC. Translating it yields CASSPTTGGENEQFF.

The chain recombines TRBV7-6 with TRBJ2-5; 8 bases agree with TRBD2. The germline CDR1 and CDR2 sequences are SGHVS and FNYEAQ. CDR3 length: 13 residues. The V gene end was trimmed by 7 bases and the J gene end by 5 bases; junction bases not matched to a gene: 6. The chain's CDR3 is CASTKAGGETQYF. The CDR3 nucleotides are TGTGCCAGCACTAAGGCGGGGGGTGAGACCCAGTACTTC.

This CDR3 is CASSFVQAGRETQYF. The DNA for the CDR3 is TGTGCCAGCAGTTTCGTACAGGCAGGTAGAGAGACCCAGTACTTC. The chain carries TRBV28 and TRBJ2-5; D possibly corresponds to TRBD1 (5 bases). CDR3 length: 15 residues. The V gene's germline CDR1 is MDHEN and CDR2 SYDVKM. V gave up 3 bases and J gave up 4 bases, with 15 bases separating them. The complete variable domain, with remaining parts taken from reference TRBV28 and TRBJ2-5, reads DVKVTQSSRYLVKRTGEKVFLECVQDMDHENMFWYRQDPGLGLRLIYFSYDVKMKEKGDIPEGYSVSREKKERFSLILESASTNQTSMYLCASSFVQAGRETQYFGPGTRLLVL.

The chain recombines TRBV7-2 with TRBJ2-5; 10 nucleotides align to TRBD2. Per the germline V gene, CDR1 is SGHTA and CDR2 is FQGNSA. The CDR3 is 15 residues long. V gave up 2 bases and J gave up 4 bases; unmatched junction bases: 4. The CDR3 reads CASSLLAGVPETQYF. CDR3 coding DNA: TGTGCCAGCAGCTTACTAGCGGGGGTCCCAGAGACCCAGTACTTC.

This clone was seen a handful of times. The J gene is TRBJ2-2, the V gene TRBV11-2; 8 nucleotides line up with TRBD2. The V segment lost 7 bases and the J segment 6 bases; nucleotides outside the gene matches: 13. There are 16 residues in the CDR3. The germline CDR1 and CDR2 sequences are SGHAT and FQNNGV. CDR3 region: CASTLVPGLAAGELFF. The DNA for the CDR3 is TGTGCCAGCACCCTTGTCCCAGGACTAGCCGCCGGGGAGCTGTTTTTT.

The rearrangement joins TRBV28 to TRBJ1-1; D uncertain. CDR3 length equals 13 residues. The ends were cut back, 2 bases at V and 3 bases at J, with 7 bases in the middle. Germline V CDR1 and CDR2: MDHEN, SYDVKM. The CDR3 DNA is TGTGCCAGCAGTTTACGGGTGGACACTGAAGCTTTCTTT. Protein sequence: CASSLRVDTEAFF.

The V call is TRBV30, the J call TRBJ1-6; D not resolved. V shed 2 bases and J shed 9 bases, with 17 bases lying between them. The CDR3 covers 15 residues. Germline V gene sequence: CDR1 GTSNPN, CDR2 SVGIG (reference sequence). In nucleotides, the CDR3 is TGTGCCTGGAGTACCGGACTCTCTACCATTTCACCCCTCCACTTT. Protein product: CAWSTGLSTISPLHF.

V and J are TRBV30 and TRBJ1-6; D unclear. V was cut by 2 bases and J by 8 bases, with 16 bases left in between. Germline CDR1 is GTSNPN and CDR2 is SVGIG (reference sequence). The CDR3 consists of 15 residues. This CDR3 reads CAWSRARAYDSPLHF. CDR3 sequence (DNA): TGTGCCTGGAGTCGGGCGAGGGCTTACGATTCACCCCTCCACTTT.